This T cell receptor beta chain was sequenced for a study of blood T cell repertoires in COVID-19. Trimming at V came to 5 bases and at J to 7 bases, leaving 14 bases not matched to a gene. The CDR3 is 17 residues long. Per the germline V gene, CDR1 is SGHTA and CDR2 is FQGNSA. Repertoires were generated with immunoSEQ multiplex PCR, while TCRdb's copy carries only in-frame clones and drops some. The repertoire has a few hundred thousand clones, around 82% of them found once; the top ten carry about 7%. Sequencing used peripheral blood. J is TRBJ2-1 and V is TRBV7-2; 10 bases align to TRBD2. This TCR came from a woman aged 70-85 years with acute or convalescent COVID-19. CDR3 residues: CASSLERGGSRRNEQFF. Written as DNA, the CDR3 is TGTGCCAGCAGCCTCGAGCGGGGGGGCTCCCGAAGGAATGAGCAGTTCTTC. Looking up the rest from reference TRBV7-2 and TRBJ2-1 gives the full variable domain: GAGVSQSPSNKVTEKGKDVELRCDPISGHTALYWYRQSLGQGLEFLIYFQGNSAPDKSGLPSDRFSAERTGGSVSTLTIQRTQQEDSAVYLCASSLERGGSRRNEQFFGPGTRLTVL.